This T cell receptor beta chain appears in the sequencing data of a study of T-cell reconstitution after alpha-beta-depleted transplantation in children. Germline V CDR1 and CDR2: SEHNR, FQNEAQ (reference sequence). The CDR3 covers 16 residues. Trimming cost V 5 bases and J 4 bases; bases outside gene matches: 8. Unique molecular identifiers featured in how the TCRbeta library was prepared. In TCRdb, the PCR reads were re-called with MiXCR into one record per CDR3 protein. The sample lists over 550,000 distinct CDR3 sequences, about 10% seen once, with around 4% in the top ten. This clonotype occurred many times.

This rearrangement joins TRBV7-9 to TRBJ2-5; 12 nucleotides line up with TRBD1. The receptor's source is a human donor who donated a stem cell graft to a child with acute myeloid leukemia. The input for sequencing was PBMCs from the stem cell graft donor, taken from the stem cell graft. Here the CDR3 reads CASSIPGQGARETQYF. The CDR3 nucleotides read TGTGCCAGCAGCATTCCGGGACAGGGGGCTCGAGAGACCCAGTACTTC. Filled out from reference TRBV7-9 and TRBJ2-5, the complete variable domain reads DTGVSQNPRHKITKRGQNVTFRCDPISEHNRLYWYRQTLGQGPEFLTYFQNEAQLEKSRLLSDRFSAERPKGSFSTLEIQRTEQGDSAMYLCASSIPGQGARETQYFGPGTRLLVL.